This TCR beta chain was identified during a study of blood T cell repertoires in COVID-19. At the level of the study: There were acute and convalescent COVID-19 samples, and they came from the United States, Italy and Spain.

In the authors' workflow: Using reference gene primer amplification, nucleated cell counts were estimated. Sequenced by immunoSEQ multiplex PCR; TCRdb stores in-frame clones only, minus some. The V and J calls and clone size are taken from that table; D and trimming were inferred from the DNA. Of some 400,000 clones in the sample, nearly 90% were seen once. Trimming took 5 bases from V and 4 from J; bases not matched to a gene: 11. CDR3 length equals 16 residues. The V gene's germline CDR1 is SGHNT and CDR2 YENEEA. The sequenced sample was peripheral blood. The gene calls are TRBV11-3 and TRBJ2-3, with 8 bases identical to TRBD2. The clonotype comes from a man aged 18 to 29 with active or convalescent COVID-19. The CDR3 DNA reads as TGTGCCAGCAGCCTGGGAATAGCGGGACTCCCAGATACGCAGTATTTT. Protein: CASSLGIAGLPDTQYF.